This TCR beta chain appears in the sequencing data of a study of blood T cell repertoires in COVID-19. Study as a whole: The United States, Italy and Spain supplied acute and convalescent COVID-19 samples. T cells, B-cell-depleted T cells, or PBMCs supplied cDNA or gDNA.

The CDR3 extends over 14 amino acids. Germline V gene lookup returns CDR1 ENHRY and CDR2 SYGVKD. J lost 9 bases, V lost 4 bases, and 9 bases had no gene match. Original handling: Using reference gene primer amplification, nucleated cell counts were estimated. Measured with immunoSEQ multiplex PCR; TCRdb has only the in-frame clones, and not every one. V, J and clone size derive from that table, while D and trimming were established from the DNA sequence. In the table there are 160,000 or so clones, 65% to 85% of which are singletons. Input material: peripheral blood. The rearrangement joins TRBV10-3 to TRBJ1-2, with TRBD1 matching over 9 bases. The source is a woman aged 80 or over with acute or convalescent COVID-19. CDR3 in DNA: TGTGCCATCAGTGGGACAGGGGAGTTGGGTAGCTACACCTTC. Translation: CAISGTGELGSYTF.